This TCR beta chain originates from a study of blood T cell repertoires in COVID-19. TCRdb's copy holds only in-frame clones and misses some; the assay was immunoSEQ multiplex PCR. The sample lists under 300,000 clones, approximately 90% occurring once. The TCR was taken from a woman aged 40 to 50 with acute COVID-19. Sequencing was done on a sample of PBMCs or T cells enriched from blood (not recorded which).

CDR3 region: CASSSSGTGGAFDGYTF. Here the CDR3 DNA reads TGTGCCAGCAGCTCTTCCGGGACAGGGGGCGCATTCGATGGCTACACCTTC. The V gene is TRBV7-9, the J gene TRBJ1-2; 12 nucleotides align to TRBD1. Trimming cost V 4 bases and J 6 bases; bases outside gene matches: 12. This CDR3 is 17 amino acids long. Germline assignment: CDR1 SEHNR and CDR2 FQNEAQ (reference sequence).